This T cell receptor (beta chain) stems from a study of metastatic and nonmetastatic thyroid tumors. Study-level information: Comparison of repertoires was carried out across blood and tumor or nodule tissue from malignant and benign thyroid patients.

This clone was seen ten or more times. The V gene lost 5 bases and the J gene lost 3 bases, with 12 bases spanning the gap. The CDR3 extends over 14 amino acids. Looked up from germline, CDR1 is SEHNR and CDR2 is FQNEAQ (reference sequence). In the original processing: To classify distant metastasis in papillary thyroid cancer, a model was built from CDR3 differences across clinicopathological groups. TCRdb re-processed the PCR reads through MiXCR. TCRdb, rather than the study authors, made the V and J calls. The data show around 30,000 clones, with about 15% seen just once and under 20% held by the top ten. The entire patient cohort was treatment-naive prior to thyroid surgery.

The rearrangement links TRBV7-9 to TRBJ2-3; either TRBD1 or TRBD2 may supply D (5 bases each). Sequencing was done on a sample of blood. The receptor's source is a male donor with papillary thyroid cancer or a benign thyroid nodule (not recorded which). Some clones in this sample may be carry-over from other donors' samples. CDR3 nucleotides: TGTGCCAGCAGCAAACGGGACGGAACAGATACGCAGTATTTT. Its protein is CASSKRDGTDTQYF. Full variable domain (remainder filled in from reference TRBV7-9 and TRBJ2-3): DTGVSQNPRHKITKRGQNVTFRCDPISEHNRLYWYRQTLGQGPEFLTYFQNEAQLEKSRLLSDRFSAERPKGSFSTLEIQRTEQGDSAMYLCASSKRDGTDTQYFGPGTRLTVL.